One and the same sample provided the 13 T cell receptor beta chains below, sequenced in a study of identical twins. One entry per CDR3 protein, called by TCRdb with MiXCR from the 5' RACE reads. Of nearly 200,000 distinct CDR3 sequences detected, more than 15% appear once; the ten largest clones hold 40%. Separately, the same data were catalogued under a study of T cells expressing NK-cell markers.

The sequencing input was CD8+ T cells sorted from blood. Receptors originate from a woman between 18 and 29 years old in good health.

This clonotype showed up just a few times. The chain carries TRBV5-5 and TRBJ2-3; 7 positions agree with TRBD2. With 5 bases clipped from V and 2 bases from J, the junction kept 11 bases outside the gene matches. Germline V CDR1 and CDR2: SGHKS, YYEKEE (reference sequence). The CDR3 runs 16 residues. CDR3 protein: CASSRNNQRDTDTQYF. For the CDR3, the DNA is TGTGCCAGCAGTAGAAACAACCAGCGGGACACAGATACGCAGTATTTT.

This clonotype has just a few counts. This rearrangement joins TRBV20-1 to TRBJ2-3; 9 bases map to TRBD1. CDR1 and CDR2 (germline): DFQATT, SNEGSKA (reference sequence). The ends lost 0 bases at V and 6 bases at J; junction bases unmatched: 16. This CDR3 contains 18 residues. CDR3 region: CSARDPNLEGQGTDTQYF. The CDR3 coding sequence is TGCAGTGCTAGAGATCCCAATCTCGAGGGACAGGGAACGGATACGCAGTATTTT.

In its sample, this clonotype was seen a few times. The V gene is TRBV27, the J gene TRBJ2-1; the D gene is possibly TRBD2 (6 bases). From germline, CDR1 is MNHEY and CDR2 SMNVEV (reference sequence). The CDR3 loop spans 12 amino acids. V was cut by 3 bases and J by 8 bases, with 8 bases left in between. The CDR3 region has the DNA TGTGCCAGCAGTTTCTCGGGGGATGAGCAGTTCTTC. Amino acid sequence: CASSFSGDEQFF.

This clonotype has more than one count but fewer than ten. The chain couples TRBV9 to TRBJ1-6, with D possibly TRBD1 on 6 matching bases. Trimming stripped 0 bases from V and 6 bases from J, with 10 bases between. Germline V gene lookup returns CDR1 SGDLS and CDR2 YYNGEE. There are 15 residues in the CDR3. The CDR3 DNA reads TGTGCCAGCAGCGTAGAGGGGGGAAGTAATTCACCCCTCCACTTT. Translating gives CASSVEGGSNSPLHF.

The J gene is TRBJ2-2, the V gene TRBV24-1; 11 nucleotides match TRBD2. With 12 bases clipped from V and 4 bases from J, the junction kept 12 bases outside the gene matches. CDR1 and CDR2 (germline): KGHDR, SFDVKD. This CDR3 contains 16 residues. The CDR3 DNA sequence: TGTGCCCCCCTGAACGGACTAGCGGGCTCCACCGGGGAGCTGTTTTTT. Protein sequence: CAPLNGLAGSTGELFF.

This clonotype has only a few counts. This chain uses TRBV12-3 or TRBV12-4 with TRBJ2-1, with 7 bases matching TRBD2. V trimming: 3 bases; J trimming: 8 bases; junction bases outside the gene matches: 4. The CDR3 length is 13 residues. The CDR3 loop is CASSFGTTDEQFF. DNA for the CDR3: TGTGCCAGCAGTTTCGGGACTACAGATGAGCAGTTCTTC.

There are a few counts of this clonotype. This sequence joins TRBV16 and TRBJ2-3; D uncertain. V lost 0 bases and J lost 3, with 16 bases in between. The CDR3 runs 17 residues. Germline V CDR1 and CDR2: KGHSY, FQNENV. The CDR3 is CASSQSAPSKPTDTQYF. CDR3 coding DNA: TGTGCCAGCAGCCAATCGGCCCCCTCCAAACCGACAGATACGCAGTATTTT.

The CDR3 region has the DNA TGTGCCAGCAGCCCCGTGGGGGGACAAATATCTGGGGCCAACGTCCTGACTTTC. It specifies CASSPVGGQISGANVLTF. J is TRBJ2-6 and V is TRBV6-2 or TRBV6-3; the D gene could be TRBD1 or TRBD2 (6 bases each). The V end lost 6 bases, the J end lost 1 base, and 19 bases lay between the germline ends. This CDR3 is 18 amino acids long. Germline loops: CDR1 MNHEY, CDR2 SVGEGT.

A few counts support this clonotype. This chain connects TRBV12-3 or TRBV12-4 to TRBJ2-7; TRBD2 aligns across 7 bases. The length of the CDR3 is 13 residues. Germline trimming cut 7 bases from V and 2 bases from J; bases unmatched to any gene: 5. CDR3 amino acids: CASMGRGTYEQYF. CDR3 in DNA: TGTGCCAGCATGGGGCGGGGGACCTACGAGCAGTACTTC.

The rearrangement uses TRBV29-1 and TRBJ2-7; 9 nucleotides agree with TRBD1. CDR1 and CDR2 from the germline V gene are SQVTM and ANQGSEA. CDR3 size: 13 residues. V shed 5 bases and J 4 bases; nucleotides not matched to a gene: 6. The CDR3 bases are TGCAGCGTTCGGGGGGACAGGGAATACGAGCAGTACTTC. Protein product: CSVRGDREYEQYF.

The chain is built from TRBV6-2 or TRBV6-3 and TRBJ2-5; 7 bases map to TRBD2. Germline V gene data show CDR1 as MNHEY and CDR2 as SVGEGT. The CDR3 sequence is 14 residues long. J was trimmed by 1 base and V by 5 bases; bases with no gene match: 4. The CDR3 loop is CASSPGTTQETQYF. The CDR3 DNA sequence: TGTGCCAGCAGTCCGGGGACTACCCAAGAGACCCAGTACTTC.

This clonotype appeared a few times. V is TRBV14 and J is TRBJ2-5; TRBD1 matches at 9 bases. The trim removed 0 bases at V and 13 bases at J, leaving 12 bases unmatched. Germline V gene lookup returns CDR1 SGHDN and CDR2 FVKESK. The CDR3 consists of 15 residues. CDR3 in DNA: TGTGCCAGCAGCCAAGACCCTTACCCGACAGGGGGGATGTACTTC. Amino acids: CASSQDPYPTGGMYF.

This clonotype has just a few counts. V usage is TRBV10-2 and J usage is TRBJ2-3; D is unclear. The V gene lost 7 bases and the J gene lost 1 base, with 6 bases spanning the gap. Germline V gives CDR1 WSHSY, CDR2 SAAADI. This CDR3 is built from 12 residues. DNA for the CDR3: TGCGCCAGCACCCCCCGCACAGATACGCAGTATTTT. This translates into CASTPRTDTQYF.